The text below deals with one TCR beta chain. An end of the junction does not agree with germline; a read error may underlie this. Only in-frame clones appear in the TCRdb table, and some are missing; sequencing was by immunoSEQ multiplex PCR. The sample has 80,000 to 95,000 clones; 75% to 90% are singletons. The time point is: after dendritic cell vaccination, including at tumor progression/relapse. This specimen comes from a study of glioma-infiltrating T cells after dendritic cell vaccination. Study as a whole: Dendritic cell vaccination trial patients had either newly diagnosed or recurrent glioblastoma. Autologous tumor lysate was loaded overnight onto monocyte-derived dendritic cells grown seven days with IL-4 and GM-CSF.

The CDR3 covers 16 residues. The germline V gene has CDR1 LGHNA and CDR2 YSLEER. Material: blood, obtained after dendritic cell vaccination. This sequence was found in a human donor with glioblastoma. This chain connects TRBV4-3 to TRBJ2-2; D perhaps matches TRBD1 (7 bases). The DNA for the CDR3 is TGCGCCAGCAGCCAAGGACAGGGCCCGAACACCGGGGGGCTGTTTTTT. Translating it yields CASSQGQGPNTGGLFF.